The next 15 T cell receptor beta chains were all read from a single sample in a study of blood T cell repertoires in COVID-19. The data were produced by immunoSEQ multiplex PCR, yet TCRdb's version contains in-frame clones alone and is incomplete. The data hold roughly 220,000 clones, with roughly 85% observed a single time. The sample was PBMCs or T cells enriched from blood (not recorded which). The receptors come from a woman in her thirties or forties with acute COVID-19.

The CDR3 nucleotides are TGCGCCAGCAGGTACCCCGGGACAATAAAATCACCCCTCCACTTT. This encodes CASRYPGTIKSPLHF. This chain joins TRBV10-1 and TRBJ1-6; weak D call: TRBD1 (6 bases). V shed 6 bases and J shed 10 bases, with 19 bases lying between them. The CDR3 runs to 15 residues. In germline, CDR1 is WNHNN, CDR2 SYGVQD (reference sequence).

J is TRBJ1-2 and V is TRBV11-2; D unresolved. This CDR3 has 13 residues. CDR1 SGHAT and CDR2 FQNNGV come from the germline V gene. Between the trimmed V and J ends, which lost 3 bases and 2 bases, there was a span of 7 bases. CDR3 bases: TGTGCCAGCAGCTTCACAGAAAACTATGGCTACACCTTC. Amino acids: CASSFTENYGYTF.

V gene TRBV5-1 combines with J gene TRBJ1-1; TRBD1 agrees at 8 bases. Germline loops: CDR1 SGHRS, CDR2 YFSETQ. The length of the CDR3 is 14 residues. Trimming removed 3 bases from V and 7 bases from J; junction bases left unmatched: 8. The CDR3 region is CASSSGTGPYEAFF. The DNA for the CDR3 is TGCGCCAGCAGCTCTGGGACAGGCCCCTATGAAGCTTTCTTT.

The V gene is TRBV18, the J gene TRBJ1-6; TRBD1 is a possible D gene (5 bases). Germline CDR1 is KGHSH and CDR2 is LQKENI. This CDR3 region has 15 residues. Deletions cut 2 bases from V and 7 bases from J, with 12 bases between. Written as DNA, the CDR3 is TGTGCCAGCTCACCAGAGACAGTAACCAATTCACCCCTCCACTTT. Protein sequence: CASSPETVTNSPLHF.

CDR3 DNA: TGCGCCAGCAGCCAAGATGCAGCAGATACGCAGTATTTT. The encoded protein is CASSQDAADTQYF. The chain uses TRBV4-3 and TRBJ2-3; D remains ambiguous. The CDR3 is 13 residues long. Trimming took 0 bases from V and 4 from J, leaving 5 bases between them. Germline V gives CDR1 LGHNA, CDR2 YSLEER.

V and J are TRBV11-2 and TRBJ2-5, with 10 bases lining up with TRBD2. This CDR3 is 19 amino acids long. CDR1 is SGHAT and CDR2 is FQNNGV in the germline V gene. Trimming cost V 0 bases and J 6 bases; bases outside gene matches: 16. The CDR3 DNA is TGTGCCAGCAGCTTAGATCGCTTCCCTCAGCGGGGGGGAAGGCAGACCCAGTACTTC. As protein: CASSLDRFPQRGGRQTQYF.

The chain couples TRBV6-4 to TRBJ2-7; D might be TRBD1 (7 bases). The CDR3 is 14 amino acids. CDR1 and CDR2 (germline): MRHNA, SNTAGT. V gave up 7 bases and J gave up 6 bases, with 19 bases separating them. For the CDR3, the DNA is TGTGCCAGCATGTGCGGGACAGATCCTTTCGAGCAGTACGTC. Its protein product is CASMCGTDPFEQYV.

In DNA, the CDR3 is TGCGCCAGCAGCTTGTTGGGGCAGTACGAGCAGTACTTC. Protein product: CASSLLGQYEQYF. The genes are TRBV5-1 and TRBJ2-7; TRBD1 is a possible D gene (5 bases). V shed 1 base and J shed 4 bases, with 9 bases lying between them. Germline loops: CDR1 SGHRS, CDR2 YFSETQ. CDR3 length: 13 amino acids. The full variable domain, completed using reference TRBV5-1 and TRBJ2-7, is KAGVTQTPRYLIKTRGQQVTLSCSPISGHRSVSWYQQTPGQGLQFLFEYFSETQRNKGNFPGRFSGRQFSNSRSEMNVSTLELGDSALYLCASSLLGQYEQYFGPGTRLTVT.

The chain has TRBV7-6 and TRBJ2-3; D not certain. Germline V gene data show CDR1 as SGHVS and CDR2 as FNYEAQ. Trimming pared 0 bases from V and 0 bases from J, leaving 10 bases between. The CDR3 spans 16 residues. The CDR3 is CASSLAGVSSTDTQYF. CDR3 nucleotides: TGTGCCAGCAGCTTAGCAGGAGTGTCTAGCACAGATACGCAGTATTTT. The full variable domain, in which reference TRBV7-6 and TRBJ2-3 provide the parts outside the CDR3, is GAGVSQSPRYKVTKRGQDVALRCDPISGHVSLYWYRQALGQGPEFLTYFNYEAQQDKSGLPNDRFSAERPEGSISTLTIQRTEQRDSAMYRCASSLAGVSSTDTQYFGPGTRLTVL.

V usage is TRBV19 and J usage is TRBJ1-6; D is undetermined. The CDR3 has 14 amino acids. The ends were cut back, 8 bases at V and 5 bases at J, with 13 bases in the middle. In germline, CDR1 is LNHDA, CDR2 SQIVND (reference sequence). Here the CDR3 DNA reads TGTGCCAGTCGAGCAGGCGGGAATAATTCACCCCTCCACTTT. It encodes CASRAGGNNSPLHF.

The V and J genes are TRBV19 and TRBJ2-5; possible D gene TRBD1, 5 bases. This CDR3 has 14 amino acids. The V gene lost 1 base and the J gene lost 4 bases, with 10 bases spanning the gap. The germline gives CDR1 LNHDA, CDR2 SQIVND (reference sequence). CDR3 coding DNA: TGTGCCAGTAGTATAGGGGGCCGGAGAGAGACCCAGTACTTC. Translated, it gives CASSIGGRRETQYF.

This chain joins TRBV11-2 and TRBJ2-5; TRBD2 matches 9 bases. Unmatched junction bases numbered 6, after V lost 4 bases and J lost 0 bases. This CDR3 is built from 16 residues. CDR1 is SGHAT and CDR2 is FQNNGV in the germline V gene. The CDR3 loop is CASSSPAGGNQETQYF. The CDR3 DNA reads as TGTGCCAGCAGCTCTCCAGCGGGGGGTAACCAAGAGACCCAGTACTTC.

The chain employs TRBV10-3 and TRBJ2-1, with TRBD2 identical over 8 bases. CDR3 length equals 14 residues. Trimming removed 4 bases from V and 4 bases from J; junction bases left unmatched: 3. The germline V gene encodes CDR1 ENHRY and CDR2 SYGVKD. This CDR3 is CAISGLAGYNEQFF. CDR3 bases: TGTGCCATCAGTGGCCTAGCGGGTTACAATGAGCAGTTCTTC.

The V and J genes are TRBV11-2 and TRBJ1-1; D unclear. CDR3 size: 13 residues. Trimming pared 0 bases from V and 2 bases from J, leaving 4 bases between. CDR1 is SGHAT, CDR2 FQNNGV, per germline. CDR3 residues: CASSLDVNTEAFF. The CDR3 DNA follows: TGTGCCAGCAGCTTAGATGTAAACACTGAAGCTTTCTTT.

Turning to this clone: This same CDR3 is encoded by further DNA sequences in the sample. This chain uses TRBV5-1 with TRBJ2-3; no reliable D call. Germline CDR1 SGHRS, CDR2 YFSETQ. Trimming took 0 bases from V and 1 from J, leaving 3 bases between them. This CDR3 region has 13 residues. CDR3 DNA sequence: TGCGCCAGCAGCTTGGCTGGCACAGATACGCAGTATTTT. Translating gives CASSLAGTDTQYF.